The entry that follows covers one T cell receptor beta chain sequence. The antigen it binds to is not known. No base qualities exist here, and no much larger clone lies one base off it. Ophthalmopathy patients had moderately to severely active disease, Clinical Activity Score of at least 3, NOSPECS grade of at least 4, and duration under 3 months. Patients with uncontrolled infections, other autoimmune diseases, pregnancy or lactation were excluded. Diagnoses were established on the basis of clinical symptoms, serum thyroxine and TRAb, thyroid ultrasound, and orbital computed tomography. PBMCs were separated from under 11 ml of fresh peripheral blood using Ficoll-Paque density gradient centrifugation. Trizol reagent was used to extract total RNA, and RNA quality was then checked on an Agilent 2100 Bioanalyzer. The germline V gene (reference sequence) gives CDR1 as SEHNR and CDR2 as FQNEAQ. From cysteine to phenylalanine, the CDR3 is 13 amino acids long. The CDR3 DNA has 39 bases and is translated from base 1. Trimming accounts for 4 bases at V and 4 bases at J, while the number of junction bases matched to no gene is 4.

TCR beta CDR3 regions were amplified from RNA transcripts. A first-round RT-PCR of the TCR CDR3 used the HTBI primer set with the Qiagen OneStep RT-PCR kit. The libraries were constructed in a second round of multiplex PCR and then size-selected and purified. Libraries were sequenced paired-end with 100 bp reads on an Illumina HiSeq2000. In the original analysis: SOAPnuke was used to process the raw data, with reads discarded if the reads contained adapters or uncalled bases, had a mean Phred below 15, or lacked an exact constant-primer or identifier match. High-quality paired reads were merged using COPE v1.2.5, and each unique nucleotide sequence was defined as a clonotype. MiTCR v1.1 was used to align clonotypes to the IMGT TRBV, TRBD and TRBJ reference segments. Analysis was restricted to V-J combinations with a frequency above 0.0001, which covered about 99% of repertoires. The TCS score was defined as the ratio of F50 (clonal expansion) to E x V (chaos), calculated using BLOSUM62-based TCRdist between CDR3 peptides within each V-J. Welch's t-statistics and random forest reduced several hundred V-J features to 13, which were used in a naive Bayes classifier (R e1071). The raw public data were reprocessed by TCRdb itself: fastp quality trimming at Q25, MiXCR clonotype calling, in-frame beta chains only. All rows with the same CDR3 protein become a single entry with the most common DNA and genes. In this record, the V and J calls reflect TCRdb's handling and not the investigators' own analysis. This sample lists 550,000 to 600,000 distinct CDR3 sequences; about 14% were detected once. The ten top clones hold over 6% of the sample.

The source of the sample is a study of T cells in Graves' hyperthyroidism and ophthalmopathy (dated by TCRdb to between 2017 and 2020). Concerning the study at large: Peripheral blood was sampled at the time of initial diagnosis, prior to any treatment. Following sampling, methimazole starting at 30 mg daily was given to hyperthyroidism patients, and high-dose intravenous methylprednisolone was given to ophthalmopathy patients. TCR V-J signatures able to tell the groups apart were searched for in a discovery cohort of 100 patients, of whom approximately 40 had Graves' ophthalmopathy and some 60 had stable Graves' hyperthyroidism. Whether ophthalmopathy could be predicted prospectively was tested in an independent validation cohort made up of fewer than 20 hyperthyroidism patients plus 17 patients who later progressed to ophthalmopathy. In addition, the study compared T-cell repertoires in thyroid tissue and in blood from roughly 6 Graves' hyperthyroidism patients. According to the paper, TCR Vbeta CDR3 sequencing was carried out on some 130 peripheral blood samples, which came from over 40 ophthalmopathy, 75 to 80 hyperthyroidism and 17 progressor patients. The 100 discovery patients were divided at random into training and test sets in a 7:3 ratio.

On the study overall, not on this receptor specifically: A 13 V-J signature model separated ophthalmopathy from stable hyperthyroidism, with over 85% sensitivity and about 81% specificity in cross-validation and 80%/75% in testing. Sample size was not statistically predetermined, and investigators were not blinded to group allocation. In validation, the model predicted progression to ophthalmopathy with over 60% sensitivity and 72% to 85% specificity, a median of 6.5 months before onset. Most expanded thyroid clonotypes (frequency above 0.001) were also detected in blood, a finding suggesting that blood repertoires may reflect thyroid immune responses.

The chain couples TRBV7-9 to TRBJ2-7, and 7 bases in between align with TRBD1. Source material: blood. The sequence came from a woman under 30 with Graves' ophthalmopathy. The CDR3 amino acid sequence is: CASSSGTEYEQYF. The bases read TGTGCCAGCAGCTCCGGGACAGAGTACGAGCAGTACTTC.